The present T cell receptor (beta chain) was sequenced within a study of lung T cells in sarcoidosis with Löfgren's syndrome. Study-wide background: Bronchoalveolar lavage fluid in sarcoidosis accumulates CD4+ T cells. Notes on the study in general: Multiple Löfgren's syndrome patients reportedly shared TRAV12-1 and TRBV2 CDR3 motifs, suggesting public CD4+ TCRs. In alpha-beta pairs, TRAV12-1 favored TRBV2, and their CDR3s were homologous.

TCRdb ran MiXCR on the reads and lists one entry per CDR3 protein. The table shows around 2,000 distinct CDR3 sequences, with over 15% occurring only once. For this clonotype: Its antigen remains unidentified. A much larger clonotype is one base distant, so this may be a read error.

The CDR3 is 14 amino acids. Trimming pared 1 base from V and 1 base from J, leaving 8 bases between. The germline gives CDR1 SGHRS, CDR2 YFSETQ. The sample taken for sequencing was CD4+ T cells from bronchoalveolar lavage. The receptor comes from a human donor with sarcoidosis (Löfgren's syndrome or another form), or a control subject (not recorded which). This chain links TRBV5-1 with TRBJ1-1; D unclear. This chain's CDR3 is CASSLTTANTEAFF. The CDR3, as DNA: TGCGCCAGCAGCTTGACGACGGCGAACACTGAAGCTTTCTTT.